This T cell receptor (beta chain) was recovered during a study of regulatory T cells in long-lasting Graves disease. The wider study: Over-5-year antithyroid drug use with positive TSH receptor antibodies defined persistent Graves' disease in the study.

Germline values: CDR1 SGHAT, CDR2 FQNNGV. The CDR3 has 17 amino acids. The germline V and J ends were trimmed by 5 bases and 0 bases, with 16 bases remaining between them. This clonotype was counted a few times. Time point in this sample: persistent/refractory GD, antithyroid drugs over 5 years with positive TRAb. RNA extracted from PBMCs served as the sequencing template. CDR3 regions were amplified by Arm-PCR using iRepertoire HTBI primers to build TCR beta libraries. TCRdb called the multiplex PCR reads again in MiXCR, with one record for every CDR3 protein. The sample records a few hundred thousand distinct CDR3 sequences, roughly a quarter being singletons.

The TCR comes from a female donor with Graves disease. The material sequenced was peripheral blood mononuclear cells (PBMCs), taken when the disease was refractory, from a patient treated with antithyroid drugs. This rearrangement joins TRBV11-2 to TRBJ2-2; possible D gene TRBD1, 6 bases. CDR3 in amino acids: CASSKTGFSSNTGELFF. The DNA for the CDR3 is TGTGCCAGCAGCAAAACAGGGTTTTCCTCGAACACCGGGGAGCTGTTTTTT.